The rows below give T cell receptor beta chains drawn from one sample of a study of cytomegalovirus exposure and HLA in healthy donors. The table came from immunoSEQ multiplex PCR; TCRdb's copy has only in-frame clones and leaves some out. The top ten hold approximately 3.5% of the sample, which has some 91,000 clones, 60% to 80% seen once. The sample taken for sequencing was PBMCs. These receptor sequences come from a middle-aged man in good health and CMV-seronegative. Both conserved end residues are part of each CDR3. A D gene is named only where the DNA matches it firmly. A clone size is listed for some rows: how often the clone was seen (once, few, many), or a class if it is expanded.

CDR3 DNA: TGTGCCAGCGACTCCACCGGGACAGGGTCTCTCCTCCACTTT
CDR3 protein: CASDSTGTGSLLHF
J gene: TRBJ1-6
D gene: TRBD1
clone size: NA
V gene: TRBV9

CDR3 DNA: TGTGCCAGCAGCGCCGCCGGGACAGGGAATCAGCCCCAGCATTTT
CDR3 protein: CASSAAGTGNQPQHF
J gene: TRBJ1-5
D gene: TRBD1
clone size: NA
V gene: TRBV5-5

CDR3 DNA: TGTGCCAGCAGTGTACGGGACAAATGGACTAGCGGGAGGGAGGGAGCCACAGATACGCAGTATTTT
CDR3 protein: CASSVRDKWTSGREGATDTQYF
J gene: TRBJ2-3
D gene: TRBD2
clone size: few
V gene: TRBV2

CDR3 DNA: TGTGCTGGGCCGGGGGGACGTAGTGACACTGAAGCTTTCTTT
CDR3 protein: CAGPGGRSDTEAFF
J gene: TRBJ1-1
D gene: NA
clone size: NA
V gene: TRBV12-5

CDR3 DNA: TGTGCCAGCAGTTTTTCGTCTAGCGGGAGCTACTACGAGCAGTACTTC
CDR3 protein: CASSFSSSGSYYEQYF
J gene: TRBJ2-7
D gene: TRBD2
clone size: NA
V gene: TRBV27

CDR3 DNA: TGTGCCAGCAGTCGAACGACAGGTTCCTACGAGCAGTACTTC
CDR3 protein: CASSRTTGSYEQYF
J gene: TRBJ2-7
D gene: NA
clone size: NA
V gene: TRBV7-8

CDR3 DNA: TGTGCCAGCATAGTGGGAGCGAACACCGGGGAGCTGTTTTTT
CDR3 protein: CASIVGANTGELFF
J gene: TRBJ2-2
D gene: NA
clone size: few
V gene: TRBV28

CDR3 DNA: TGTGCCAGCAGCTCCATGATGAGGACAGGGAACGACGAGCAGTACTTC
CDR3 protein: CASSSMMRTGNDEQYF
J gene: TRBJ2-7
D gene: TRBD1
clone size: NA
V gene: TRBV13

CDR3 DNA: TGTGCCAGCAGTCGACAGGGTGAAAAACTGTTTTTT
CDR3 protein: CASSRQGEKLFF
J gene: TRBJ1-4
D gene: TRBD1
clone size: NA
V gene: TRBV6-5

CDR3 DNA: TGTGCCAGCAGTGACCTACTTACAGGGGTGGGAGGCTACACCTTC
CDR3 protein: CASSDLLTGVGGYTF
J gene: TRBJ1-2
D gene: TRBD1
clone size: few
V gene: TRBV6-1

CDR3 DNA: TGTGCCAGCAGTTTCTTATTATGGGGAGTTAATGAAAAACTGTTTTTT
CDR3 protein: CASSFLLWGVNEKLFF
J gene: TRBJ1-4
D gene: NA
clone size: NA
V gene: TRBV28

CDR3 DNA: TGTGCCAGCAGCTTCGGTGACAGGGCGGAAAAACTGTTTTTT
CDR3 protein: CASSFGDRAEKLFF
J gene: TRBJ1-4
D gene: TRBD1
clone size: NA
V gene: TRBV7-9

CDR3 DNA: TGCGCCAGCAGTGACTTTGCGGGGGGGCTGGGTGAGCAGTTCTTC
CDR3 protein: CASSDFAGGLGEQFF
J gene: TRBJ2-1
D gene: TRBD2
clone size: NA
V gene: TRBV10-1

CDR3 DNA: TGCAGCGTTATCGGGGCGGCGGGACAGTATGGCTACACCTTC
CDR3 protein: CSVIGAAGQYGYTF
J gene: TRBJ1-2
D gene: TRBD1
clone size: once
V gene: TRBV29-1

CDR3 DNA: TGTGCCAGCAGGTTACAGCGTCATCAGCCCCAGCATTTT
CDR3 protein: CASRLQRHQPQHF
J gene: TRBJ1-5
D gene: NA
clone size: NA
V gene: TRBV28

CDR3 DNA: TGTGCCAGCAGCCAAGGTCCGGGACTCATGTGGTTCTTC
CDR3 protein: CASSQGPGLMWFF
J gene: TRBJ2-1
D gene: NA
clone size: few
V gene: TRBV14

CDR3 DNA: TGTGCCAGCAGCCTCTCGACAGGTACCTACAATGAGCAGTTCTTC
CDR3 protein: CASSLSTGTYNEQFF
J gene: TRBJ2-1
D gene: NA
clone size: NA
V gene: TRBV7-3

CDR3 DNA: TGTGCCAGCAGTGAACAGGGTAGGCCAGAAGAGACCCAGTACTTC
CDR3 protein: CASSEQGRPEETQYF
J gene: TRBJ2-5
D gene: NA
clone size: NA
V gene: TRBV6-1

CDR3 DNA: TGTGCCAGCAGCTTAGCCAGGGACTCCTACGAGCAGTACTTC
CDR3 protein: CASSLARDSYEQYF
J gene: TRBJ2-7
D gene: NA
clone size: once
V gene: TRBV11-2

CDR3 DNA: TGTGCCAGCAGTTTATGGGGGGGACTGATAGAGACCCAGTACTTC
CDR3 protein: CASSLWGGLIETQYF
J gene: TRBJ2-5
D gene: TRBD2
clone size: NA
V gene: TRBV27

CDR3 DNA: TGTGCCAGTAGTATAGCCGGGACAGGGTTGGAAGCTTTCTTT
CDR3 protein: CASSIAGTGLEAFF
J gene: TRBJ1-1
D gene: TRBD1
clone size: once
V gene: TRBV19

CDR3 DNA: TGTGCCAGCAGCTTAGGGTCGGGGTTCGAGCAGTACTTC
CDR3 protein: CASSLGSGFEQYF
J gene: TRBJ2-7
D gene: NA
clone size: NA
V gene: TRBV7-7

CDR3 DNA: TGTGCCAGCAGTTACCTTAGAGGTGGGGGGGAAGCTTTCTTT
CDR3 protein: CASSYLRGGGEAFF
J gene: TRBJ1-1
D gene: NA
clone size: few
V gene: TRBV6-5

CDR3 DNA: TGTGCCAGCAGCGCCGACGGGGAAAACACTGAAGCTTTCTTT
CDR3 protein: CASSADGENTEAFF
J gene: TRBJ1-1
D gene: NA
clone size: NA
V gene: TRBV13

CDR3 DNA: TGTGCCAGCAGTTTTGGGACTAGCGGGACCTACTCGAATACGCAGTATTTT
CDR3 protein: CASSFGTSGTYSNTQYF
J gene: TRBJ2-3
D gene: TRBD2
clone size: NA
V gene: TRBV28

CDR3 DNA: TGTGCCAGCAGTCCCACGGCGGGACAGAACTATGGCTACACCTTC
CDR3 protein: CASSPTAGQNYGYTF
J gene: TRBJ1-2
D gene: TRBD1
clone size: NA
V gene: TRBV28

CDR3 DNA: TGTGCCAGCTCACCATCCAGGGGAGGGATTCAGTACTTC
CDR3 protein: CASSPSRGGIQYF
J gene: TRBJ2-4
D gene: NA
clone size: NA
V gene: TRBV18

CDR3 DNA: TGTGCCAGCAGCTTAGAACAGCGAAACACCATATATTTT
CDR3 protein: CASSLEQRNTIYF
J gene: TRBJ1-3
D gene: NA
clone size: NA
V gene: TRBV7-2

CDR3 DNA: TGTGCCAGCATCCCGGGGGGCGGGGGGGCCGGGTCCTACAATGAGCAGTTCTTC
CDR3 protein: CASIPGGGGAGSYNEQFF
J gene: TRBJ2-1
D gene: TRBD2
clone size: NA
V gene: TRBV2

CDR3 DNA: TGTGCCAGCAGTACCCCTTCAGATGGCTACACCTTC
CDR3 protein: CASSTPSDGYTF
J gene: TRBJ1-2
D gene: NA
clone size: NA
V gene: TRBV9

CDR3 DNA: TGTGCCAGCAGCCCAGTCAGGGGTTCGGGCGAGCAGTACTTC
CDR3 protein: CASSPVRGSGEQYF
J gene: TRBJ2-7
D gene: NA
clone size: NA
V gene: TRBV11-1

CDR3 DNA: TGTGCCAGCAGGGCCATGGTAGCGCCGCAGTATTTT
CDR3 protein: CASRAMVAPQYF
J gene: TRBJ2-3
D gene: NA
clone size: NA
V gene: TRBV2

CDR3 DNA: TGTGCCAGCAGGGGCGGGGGCTACGAGCAGTACTTC
CDR3 protein: CASRGGGYEQYF
J gene: TRBJ2-7
D gene: TRBD2
clone size: NA
V gene: TRBV6-1

CDR3 DNA: TGTGCCAGCAGCTACGGGAGTGCGCCAGAGACCCAGTACTTC
CDR3 protein: CASSYGSAPETQYF
J gene: TRBJ2-5
D gene: NA
clone size: NA
V gene: TRBV5-6

CDR3 DNA: TGTGCCAGCAGTCACAGGGGGCTAGCCTACGAGCAGTACTTC
CDR3 protein: CASSHRGLAYEQYF
J gene: TRBJ2-7
D gene: TRBD1
clone size: NA
V gene: TRBV27

CDR3 DNA: TGTGCCAGCAGGCCCGGGACTAGTTTGCACGAGCAGTACTTC
CDR3 protein: CASRPGTSLHEQYF
J gene: TRBJ2-7
D gene: TRBD2
clone size: NA
V gene: TRBV2

CDR3 DNA: TGTGCCAGCAGCTTAGGGACAGCTTTTCAAGAGACCCAGTACTTC
CDR3 protein: CASSLGTAFQETQYF
J gene: TRBJ2-5
D gene: NA
clone size: NA
V gene: TRBV7-9

CDR3 DNA: TGTGCCAGCAGCCAAAAAGGGACAGGGGGCACAGATACGCAGTATTTT
CDR3 protein: CASSQKGTGGTDTQYF
J gene: TRBJ2-3
D gene: TRBD1
clone size: NA
V gene: TRBV4-2

CDR3 DNA: TGTGCCAGCAGTTACGGGGGGGCGCGGAATGAGCAGTTCTTC
CDR3 protein: CASSYGGARNEQFF
J gene: TRBJ2-1
D gene: NA
clone size: NA
V gene: TRBV6-5

CDR3 DNA: TGTGCCAGCAGCTTGGGGGGGGCTCTAGACCACGAGCAGTACTTC
CDR3 protein: CASSLGGALDHEQYF
J gene: TRBJ2-7
D gene: NA
clone size: NA
V gene: TRBV11-3

CDR3 DNA: TGTGCCAGCAGCACCATACAGGGGACGAACACTGAAGCTTTCTTT
CDR3 protein: CASSTIQGTNTEAFF
J gene: TRBJ1-1
D gene: TRBD1
clone size: NA
V gene: TRBV2

CDR3 DNA: TGTGCCAGCAGCTCCACCACCTGGACAGTGGCTGGGGAAAAACTGTTTTTT
CDR3 protein: CASSSTTWTVAGEKLFF
J gene: TRBJ1-4
D gene: NA
clone size: NA
V gene: TRBV7-2